This TCR beta chain was identified in a study of T cell responses to AZD1222 COVID-19 vaccine. Whole-study context: Second-dose groups at about 4 or about 12 weeks were pooled.

As for this clone: Its matching antigen is unknown.

Using immunoSEQ multiplex PCR, the repertoire was profiled, and TCRdb retains in-frame clones only, with some absent. The table includes about 84,000 clones, around 90% detected once. General study findings and limits: Unmutated variant regions reportedly attract nearly half of all spike-specific TCRs. It should be noted that donors were predominantly white British and more often female, and clonal diversity was possibly underestimated.

This CDR3 is built from 15 residues. V lost 2 bases to trimming and J lost 2 bases; unmatched junction nucleotides: 7. Germline CDR1 is GTSNPN and CDR2 is SVGIG (reference sequence). The chain links TRBV30 to TRBJ1-2, with 8 positions matching TRBD1. This TCR was sampled from an adult in good health. The sequences come from peripheral blood, collected on day 0 of AZD1222 vaccination. The CDR3 protein is CAWSIAGGGNYGYTF. CDR3 sequence (DNA): TGTGCCTGGAGTATCGCAGGGGGCGGCAACTATGGCTACACCTTC.